Detailed here is one T cell receptor beta chain. Its antigen is undetermined. This CDR3 region has 14 residues. Germline V gene sequence: CDR1 SNHLY, CDR2 FYNNEI. The V segment lost 6 bases and the J segment 1 base; nucleotides outside the gene matches: 4. This entry belongs to a study of beta chain features in type 1 diabetes. Study background: The study found patients and healthy donors alike in age, gender and cell yields.

Since all of the isolated RNA was reverse transcribed, expressed TCRB transcripts were what got sequenced. Profiled with immunoSEQ multiplex PCR; TCRdb holds only in-frame clones, not every one. The sample lists 250,000 to 350,000 clones, 13% to 15% occurring once. The study, taken as a whole, reports: Type 1 diabetes patients showed a moderate but significant shortening of TCRB CDR3s in all four CD4+ subsets.

Cells sorted by CD45RO/CCR7/CD25/CD127/CD95/CD27 comprised CD4+ naive, central memory, regulatory and stem cell-like memory cells. Sample: naive CD4+ T cells from blood. This chain links TRBV2 with TRBJ2-5, with TRBD2 identical over 8 bases. The receptor was derived from a man under 40 with type 1 diabetes. The CDR3 nucleotides are TGTGCCAGCAGGGATAGCGGGATCCAAGAGACCCAGTACTTC. Its translation is CASRDSGIQETQYF.